The next 20 T cell receptor beta chains were all read from a single sample in a study of blood T cell repertoires in COVID-19. Profiling relied on immunoSEQ multiplex PCR, and the TCRdb table lists in-frame clones only, not all of them. The repertoire includes about 110,000 clones, 80% to 85% of them detected once, and less than 45% sits in the top ten. The source material was peripheral blood. The source is a man older than 75 with acute or convalescent COVID-19.

This chain uses TRBV19 with TRBJ2-7; TRBD1 matches 9 bases. This CDR3 is built from 14 residues. V gave up 4 bases and J gave up 4 bases; unmatched junction bases: 5. Germline V gene sequence: CDR1 LNHDA, CDR2 SQIVND (reference sequence). This CDR3 is CASSSGQGRYEQYF. CDR3 in DNA: TGTGCCAGTAGTAGCGGACAGGGGAGATACGAGCAGTACTTC.

The J gene is TRBJ1-4, the V gene TRBV5-8, with D possibly matching TRBD1 (5 bases). Trimming removed 2 bases from V and 0 bases from J, with 5 bases in between. The CDR3 spans 14 residues. CDR1 SGHTS and CDR2 YDEGEE come from the germline V gene. CDR3 in DNA: TGTGCCAGCAGCTTCAGGGCAACTAATGAAAAACTGTTTTTT. It specifies CASSFRATNEKLFF.

This sequence joins TRBV7-2 and TRBJ2-1; 7 nucleotides line up with TRBD1. The CDR3 is made up of 14 amino acids. CDR1 is SGHTA and CDR2 is FQGNSA in the germline V gene. The J segment lost 8 bases and the V segment lost 3 bases, leaving 7 bases of the junction unmatched. CDR3 DNA: TGTGCCAGCAGCTTGGGAACAGGGGAGTATGAGCAGTTCTTC. This sequence encodes CASSLGTGEYEQFF.

The gene calls are TRBV25-1 and TRBJ1-2; TRBD1 matches 7 bases. The germline V gene encodes CDR1 MGHDK and CDR2 SYGVNS. The CDR3 extends over 16 amino acids. The V gene end was trimmed by 3 bases and the J gene end by 6 bases; junction bases not matched to a gene: 13. Here the CDR3 reads CASSDPRQGRVNGYTF. The CDR3 bases are TGTGCCAGCAGTGACCCCCGACAGGGTAGGGTCAATGGCTACACCTTC.

The rearrangement uses TRBV5-1 and TRBJ2-5; 7 positions match TRBD1. The CDR3 sequence is 15 residues long. CDR1 and CDR2 (germline): SGHRS, YFSETQ. The V and J ends lost 4 bases and 5 bases, in that order; junction bases with no gene match: 11. CDR3 residues: CASSPGKGGEETQYF. In DNA form, the CDR3 reads TGCGCCAGCAGCCCAGGTAAAGGGGGCGAGGAGACCCAGTACTTC.

The CDR3 region is CSVESAGRGYTF. CDR3 bases: TGCAGCGTTGAATCGGCAGGTCGTGGCTACACCTTC. The V call is TRBV29-1, the J call TRBJ1-2, with D unresolved. The CDR3 is 12 residues long. Per the germline V gene, CDR1 is SQVTM and CDR2 is ANQGSEA. Trimming stripped 2 bases from V and 7 bases from J, with 11 bases between.

The V and J genes are TRBV9 and TRBJ2-7; maybe TRBD2 (5 bases). The CDR3 has 14 amino acids. CDR1 and CDR2 from the germline V gene are SGDLS and YYNGEE. The V end was cut by 1 base, the J end by 0 bases, with 8 bases between. CDR3 coding DNA: TGTGCCAGCAGCGTATTAGGGAGCTCCTACGAGCAGTACTTC. Its protein is CASSVLGSSYEQYF. Drawing the rest from reference TRBV9 and TRBJ2-7, the complete variable domain is DSGVTQTPKHLITATGQRVTLRCSPRSGDLSVYWYQQSLDQGLQFLIQYYNGEERAKGNILERFSAQQFPDLHSELNLSSLELGDSALYFCASSVLGSSYEQYFGPGTRLTVT.

The chain has TRBV24-1 and TRBJ2-1; TRBD2 agrees at 11 bases. The CDR3 sequence is 18 residues long. Trimming removed 0 bases from V and 2 bases from J; junction bases left unmatched: 5. Germline CDR1 reads KGHDR; CDR2 reads SFDVKD. The CDR3 nucleotides read TGTGCCACCAGTGATTTGGGCTCTAGCGGGGGGACCTACAATGAGCAGTTCTTC. Encoded protein: CATSDLGSSGGTYNEQFF.

The CDR3 is CASSEIAGVGEQYF. CDR3 DNA sequence: TGTGCCAGCAGTGAAATAGCGGGAGTGGGCGAGCAGTACTTC. The chain combines TRBV2 with TRBJ2-7; TRBD2 matches at 9 bases. The V gene end was trimmed by 2 bases and the J gene end by 6 bases; junction bases not matched to a gene: 5. CDR1 SNHLY and CDR2 FYNNEI come from the germline V gene. The CDR3 has 14 residues.

The CDR3 here is CASSPHGSNQPQHF. As DNA, the CDR3 is TGTGCCAGCAGCCCTCACGGGAGCAATCAGCCCCAGCATTTT. The chain has TRBV28 and TRBJ1-5, with unresolved D. The CDR3 loop spans 14 amino acids. Germline lookup yields CDR1 MDHEN and CDR2 SYDVKM. The V end was cut by 6 bases, the J end by 1 base, with 10 bases between.

The genes are TRBV7-2 and TRBJ2-7; D is possibly TRBD1 (5 bases). The CDR3 sequence is 13 residues long. Germline values: CDR1 SGHTA, CDR2 FQGNSA. The germline V and J ends were trimmed by 3 bases and 4 bases, with 10 bases remaining between them. The CDR3 bases are TGTGCCAGCAGCTTGGACACCCGTTACGAGCAGTACTTC. Translation gives CASSLDTRYEQYF.

The V call is TRBV19, the J call TRBJ2-1; D possibly corresponds to TRBD1 (6 bases). Germline lookup yields CDR1 LNHDA and CDR2 SQIVND (reference sequence). The CDR3 runs to 15 residues. V was clipped by 5 bases and J by 2 bases, with 13 bases between them. CDR3 sequence: CASSSTQGPYNEQFF. CDR3 nucleotide sequence: TGTGCCAGTAGTTCTACCCAGGGGCCCTACAATGAGCAGTTCTTC. Variable domain in full (rest from reference TRBV19 and TRBJ2-1): DGGITQSPKYLFRKEGQNVTLSCEQNLNHDAMYWYRQDPGQGLRLIYYSQIVNDFQKGDIAEGYSVSREKKESFPLTVTSAQKNPTAFYLCASSSTQGPYNEQFFGPGTRLTVL.

This chain joins TRBV12-5 and TRBJ2-2, with D perhaps matching TRBD2 (7 bases). The CDR3 is made up of 17 amino acids. Germline CDR1 reads LGHNT; CDR2 reads FRNRAP. The V and J ends lost 0 bases and 4 bases respectively, with 15 bases between them. CDR3 sequence reads: CASGLVRLGGGTGELFF. The CDR3 DNA sequence: TGTGCTAGTGGTTTGGTACGGCTGGGAGGGGGCACCGGGGAGCTGTTTTTT.

This clone was counted ten times or more. This chain links TRBV4-1 with TRBJ1-6, with 8 bases that match TRBD1. CDR1 is MGHRA and CDR2 is YSYEKL in the germline V gene. There are 15 residues in the CDR3. V lost 0 bases and J lost 10; bases outside the gene matches: 5. CDR3 in DNA: TGCGCCAGCAGCCAAGAGGTGACAGGGGAGTCACCCCTCCACTTT. Translation: CASSQEVTGESPLHF.

The genes are TRBV5-6 and TRBJ2-6; no reliable D call. CDR1 is SGHDT and CDR2 is YYEEEE in the germline V gene. V dropped 2 bases and J dropped 4 bases, with 4 bases sitting between them. This CDR3 spans 13 amino acids. CDR3 sequence: CASSFEGANVLTF. The CDR3 nucleotides read TGTGCCAGCAGCTTCGAGGGGGCCAACGTCCTGACTTTC.

The chain couples TRBV5-6 to TRBJ2-7, with 9 nucleotides matching TRBD1. This CDR3 comprises 16 residues. With 4 bases clipped from V and 5 bases from J, the junction kept 13 bases outside the gene matches. Germline CDR1 SGHDT, CDR2 YYEEEE. The CDR3: CASSPKGGQGFDEQYF. The CDR3 region has the DNA TGTGCCAGCAGCCCCAAGGGGGGACAGGGATTCGACGAGCAGTACTTC.

J is TRBJ2-7 and V is TRBV5-1; tentatively, D is TRBD1 (6 bases). Trimming stripped 3 bases from V and 2 bases from J, with 9 bases between. Germline lookup yields CDR1 SGHRS and CDR2 YFSETQ. The CDR3 spans 13 residues. The CDR3 loop reads CASSWTEPYEQYF. The CDR3 DNA follows: TGCGCCAGCAGCTGGACAGAACCCTACGAGCAGTACTTC.

A few counts support this clone. The chain employs TRBV5-4 and TRBJ2-7; 9 bases match TRBD1. CDR1 SGHNT and CDR2 YYREEE come from the germline V gene (reference sequence). This CDR3 spans 16 amino acids. Trimming at V came to 3 bases and at J to 3 bases, leaving 10 bases not matched to a gene. The chain's CDR3 is CASSSIAGTGNYEQYF. The CDR3 nucleotides read TGTGCCAGCAGCTCGATTGCCGGGACAGGGAACTACGAGCAGTACTTC.

This clone has only one observation. This chain joins TRBV9 and TRBJ2-1; D not resolved. The length of the CDR3 is 12 residues. Looked up from germline, CDR1 is SGDLS and CDR2 is YYNGEE. V was pared by 2 bases and J by 10 bases, with 10 bases between. CDR3 in DNA: TGTGCCAGCAGCGTCGGCGGTGGCGAGCAGTTCTTC. Amino acid sequence: CASSVGGGEQFF.

The rearrangement links TRBV7-9 to TRBJ1-2, with a possible D match to TRBD1 (6 bases). This CDR3 contains 14 residues. Per germline, CDR1 SEHNR and CDR2 FQNEAQ (reference sequence). Trimming removed 1 base from V and 3 bases from J, with 9 bases in between. CDR3 sequence reads: CASSLDRTDYGYTF. CDR3 bases: TGTGCCAGCAGCTTAGACCGGACAGACTATGGCTACACCTTC.